The 14 T cell receptor beta chains presented below share a single source sample, sequenced in a study of human T cells and chemical hapten exposure. The time point here: patch test 1, 2 weeks after DPC sensitization. Treatment indicated: therapeutic diphenylcyclopropenone sensitization with weekly scalp DPC. TCRdb analysed the RACE reads with MiXCR anew, one entry per CDR3 protein. The sample carries under 450,000 distinct CDR3 sequences, 4.8% recorded once. Specimen: whole blood, collected in connection with sensitization to the hapten diphenylcyclopropenone (DPC). All receptors come from a woman aged 50 to 65 with alopecia areata. Some clones in this sample may be carry-over from other donors' samples.

This clonotype has a count of ten or more. The V gene is TRBV7-9, the J gene TRBJ1-4; D might be TRBD1 (6 bases). The germline gives CDR1 SEHNR, CDR2 FQNEAQ (reference sequence). V was shortened by 5 bases and J by 5 bases, with 21 bases between the two germline ends. This CDR3 spans 17 amino acids. As DNA, the CDR3 is TGTGCCAGCAGCCCCCCCGACAGGAACCTTCTCAATGAAAAACTGTTTTTT. Translation gives CASSPPDRNLLNEKLFF.

This clonotype has more than one count but fewer than ten. V usage is TRBV29-1 and J usage is TRBJ2-3; unclear D gene. Germline CDR1 is SQVTM and CDR2 is ANQGSEA. The CDR3 spans 15 residues. Trimming took 8 bases from V and 5 from J, leaving 23 bases between them. CDR3 protein: CSFLHWGTLGDTQYF. CDR3 DNA: TGCAGCTTCCTTCATTGGGGAACTTTGGGAGATACGCAGTATTTT.

The sample holds many counts of this clonotype. The V call is TRBV7-2, the J call TRBJ1-2; TRBD1 matches 7 bases. Germline V gene data show CDR1 as SGHTA and CDR2 as FQGNSA. The J segment lost 8 bases and the V segment lost 5 bases, leaving 11 bases of the junction unmatched. This CDR3 spans 14 amino acids. CDR3 sequence (DNA): TGTGCCAGCAGCCCGATTAACAGGGGTTACGGCTACACCTTC. Its translation is CASSPINRGYGYTF.

This clonotype has at least ten counts. CDR3 protein: CASKTGGTGTEAFF. For the CDR3, the DNA is TGTGCCAGCAAAACCGGCGGGACCGGCACTGAAGCTTTCTTT. The chain has TRBV6-2 or TRBV6-3 and TRBJ1-1; D might be TRBD1 (5 bases). Germline CDR1 is MNHEY and CDR2 is SVGEGT. The CDR3 is 14 amino acids. V was pared by 7 bases and J by 4 bases, with 16 bases between.

V and J are TRBV7-9 and TRBJ2-2; a possible D gene is TRBD2 (5 bases). Trimming removed 3 bases at V and 0 bases at J, with 14 bases between. The CDR3 has 17 residues. Germline CDR1 and CDR2: SEHNR and FQNEAQ (reference sequence). CDR3: CASSFARGGPNTGELFF. For the CDR3, the DNA is TGTGCCAGCAGCTTCGCCCGAGGAGGACCGAACACCGGGGAGCTGTTTTTT.

This clonotype was seen a few times. The rearrangement uses TRBV12-3 or TRBV12-4 and TRBJ2-1, with TRBD2 identical over 7 bases. Trimming at V came to 5 bases and at J to 7 bases, leaving 8 bases not matched to a gene. The CDR3 covers 14 residues. The CDR3 DNA follows: TGTGCCAGCAGTCCCCGAGGGAGGGGTAATGAGCAGTTCTTC. Translation gives CASSPRGRGNEQFF.

Turning to this clonotype: This may come from a read error, since a much larger clone is one base off. This chain connects TRBV5-5 to TRBJ1-4; D not certain. Per germline, CDR1 SGHKS and CDR2 YYEKEE (reference sequence). The CDR3 extends over 16 amino acids. Trimming removed 2 bases at V and 0 bases at J, with 11 bases between. The CDR3 here is CASSFVRTTTNEKLFF. CDR3 in DNA: TGTGCCAGCAGCTTTGTACGGACCACAACTAATGAAAAACTGTTTTTT.

This clonotype came up many times. The V call is TRBV5-1, the J call TRBJ2-2; 8 bases align to TRBD1. This CDR3 is 15 amino acids long. The junction had 7 bases not matched to a gene; V was cut back by 4 bases and J by 5 bases. Germline-derived CDR1 and CDR2 are SGHRS and YFSETQ. The CDR3 nucleotides are TGCGCCAGCAGCAAAGGGACAGGAAGAACCGGGGAGCTGTTTTTT. This sequence encodes CASSKGTGRTGELFF.

V gene TRBV12-3 or TRBV12-4 combines with J gene TRBJ2-1; 8 positions agree with TRBD2. Unmatched junction bases numbered 6, after V lost 6 bases and J lost 5 bases. The length of the CDR3 is 14 residues. The DNA of the CDR3 is TGTGCCAGCAGCCTTACGCGGGGGGACAATGAGCAGTTCTTC. It yields the protein CASSLTRGDNEQFF.

In its sample, this clonotype was seen many times. V usage is TRBV20-1 and J usage is TRBJ2-6; D not certain. The length of the CDR3 is 15 residues. CDR1 and CDR2 from the germline V gene are DFQATT and SNEGSKA (reference sequence). Trimming pared 2 bases from V and 0 bases from J, leaving 8 bases between. CDR3 bases: TGCAGTGCTAGATCCGGGTCCTCTGGGGCCAACGTCCTGACTTTC. It yields the protein CSARSGSSGANVLTF.

This clonotype was recorded many times. The junction departs from the called germline gene at one end, perhaps through a read error. The CDR3 DNA is TGCAGCGTTGAAGAAGACAGGCCCATGGTCTTT. This encodes CSVEEDRPMVF. The rearrangement joins TRBV29-1 to TRBJ1-1, with D possibly being TRBD1 (6 bases). The CDR3 covers 11 residues. CDR1 is SQVTM and CDR2 is ANQGSEA in the germline V gene.

Ten or more counts support this clonotype. The gene calls are TRBV28 and TRBJ2-1; tentatively, D is TRBD2 (5 bases). The germline CDR1 and CDR2 sequences are MDHEN and SYDVKM. Trimming cost V 6 bases and J 7 bases, with 10 bases left between them. The CDR3 covers 12 residues. The CDR3 reads CASSILVNEQFF. The CDR3 DNA reads as TGTGCCAGCAGCATACTAGTAAATGAGCAGTTCTTC.

There are a few counts of this clonotype. Here the CDR3 reads CASSQEEGLAGDYTDTQYF. In nucleotides, the CDR3 is TGCGCCAGCAGCCAAGAAGAGGGACTAGCGGGGGACTACACAGATACGCAGTATTTT. The chain has TRBV4-1 and TRBJ2-3; 14 bases are a match to TRBD2. The CDR3 covers 19 residues. The germline gives CDR1 MGHRA, CDR2 YSYEKL. The J segment lost 2 bases and the V segment lost 0 bases, leaving 7 bases of the junction unmatched.

The table lists this clonotype with a few counts. J is TRBJ2-1 and V is TRBV6-5; D is uncertain. The germline V gene has CDR1 MNHEY and CDR2 SVGAGI. V lost 4 bases and J 6 bases, leaving 10 bases between the germline ends. CDR3 length equals 13 residues. The CDR3 loop reads CASSSPSGNEQFF. CDR3 sequence (DNA): TGTGCCAGCAGTTCCCCGTCGGGCAATGAGCAGTTCTTC.